The entry below describes one TCR beta chain. The data were obtained in a study of blood T cells in healthy people across ages. Per germline, CDR1 SGHKS and CDR2 YYEKEE (reference sequence). V lost 2 bases to trimming and J lost 0 bases, with 8 bases between them. The CDR3 loop spans 14 amino acids. A sample-barcoded 5' primer and a J-beta primer mix were used in a second PCR of about 7 to 11 cycles. Each CDR3 protein gets one entry after TCRdb re-called the 5' RACE reads with MiXCR. The sample includes 1.5 million to 2 million distinct CDR3 sequences, about 31% of them seen just once. Sequencing input: blood. The clonotype was recovered from a woman in her 30s in good health. This chain joins TRBV5-5 and TRBJ2-5; the D gene could be TRBD1 or TRBD2 (5 bases each). CDR3 DNA sequence: TGTGCCAGCAGCTTCTGGGGGTACCAAGAGACCCAGTACTTC. This codes for CASSFWGYQETQYF. The whole variable domain, remainder taken from reference TRBV5-5 and TRBJ2-5, is DAGVTQSPTHLIKTRGQQVTLRCSPISGHKSVSWYQQVLGQGPQFIFQYYEKEERGRGNFPDRFSARQFPNYSSELNVNALLLGDSALYLCASSFWGYQETQYFGPGTRLLVL.